The clone carrying this TCR beta chain was recorded a few times. Its target is not known. TCRdb fed the reads into MiXCR, producing one record per CDR3 protein. The table records more than 650,000 distinct CDR3 sequences, 35% of them present only once. These data originate in a study of T cell repertoires in cytomegalovirus infection. Study background: CMV infection plus the matching HLA type was flagged by public TCR beta signatures. Points from the study as a whole: CMV-specific HLA-C-restricted TCR beta clonotypes dominated the ex vivo response.

The germline gives CDR1 MNHNY, CDR2 SVGAGI (reference sequence). This CDR3 contains 15 residues. With V trimmed by 4 bases and J by 1 base, 6 bases remained unmatched. The chain carries TRBV6-6 and TRBJ1-1; 7 bases agree with TRBD1. This TCR was sampled from a human donor in good health (CMV status not recorded). Some clones in this sample may be carry-over from other donors' samples. Sequencing was done on a sample of PBMCs. CDR3 protein: CASSWTGSKNTEAFF. CDR3 nucleotides: TGTGCCAGCAGTTGGACAGGATCTAAGAACACTGAAGCTTTCTTT.